Listed below are T cell receptor beta chains from one sample, sequenced in a study of T cell responses to AZD1222 COVID-19 vaccine. The repertoire was sequenced with immunoSEQ multiplex PCR; TCRdb's copy has only in-frame clones and lacks some. The repertoire holds about 130,000 clones, with just over 90% as singletons. Sequenced here: peripheral blood, sampled on day 0 of AZD1222 vaccination. The source is an adult in good health. Each CDR3 is given with its conserved first and last residue. A D gene is named only where the DNA matches it firmly. Size is stated for part of the rows, as once, few or many counts, or as a class when the clone is expanded.

D gene,J gene,V gene,clone size,CDR3 protein,CDR3 DNA
TRBD1,TRBJ1-4,TRBV2,.,CANAGQGVTPNEKLFF,TGTGCCAACGCCGGACAGGGGGTGACTCCTAATGAAAAACTGTTTTTT
TRBD1,TRBJ1-5,TRBV7-8,.,CASSLARTGGFQPQHF,TGTGCCAGCAGCTTAGCTAGGACAGGGGGCTTTCAGCCCCAGCATTTT
TRBD2,TRBJ2-2,TRBV28,.,CASSLLAGGTGELFF,TGTGCCAGCAGTTTACTAGCGGGGGGCACCGGGGAGCTGTTTTTT
.,TRBJ2-6,TRBV11-2,.,CASSLVLSGANVLTF,TGTGCCAGCAGCCTCGTGTTGTCTGGGGCCAACGTCCTGACTTTC
TRBD2,TRBJ2-1,TRBV18,.,CASSPGLAGGQFF,TGTGCCAGCTCACCGGGACTAGCGGGGGGCCAGTTCTTC
.,TRBJ1-3,TRBV6-5,.,CASSPDRARGNTIYF,TGTGCCAGCAGTCCGGACCGGGCCCGGGGAAACACCATATATTTT
TRBD1,TRBJ2-6,TRBV28,.,CASTPGGAGANVLTF,TGTGCCAGCACACCAGGGGGCGCTGGGGCCAACGTCCTGACTTTC
.,TRBJ1-4,TRBV20-1,.,CSAWSNEKLFF,TGCAGTGCATGGTCCAATGAAAAACTGTTTTTT
.,TRBJ2-1,TRBV6-1,.,CASSAIPGDSYNEQFF,TGTGCCAGCAGTGCGATCCCTGGGGACTCCTACAATGAGCAGTTCTTC
TRBD1,TRBJ1-1,TRBV6-2/TRBV6-3,.,CASSYGQGARWTEAFF,TGTGCCAGCAGTTACGGGCAGGGGGCGCGGTGGACTGAAGCTTTCTTT
.,TRBJ1-1,TRBV25-1,.,CASSEYNPANTEAFF,TGTGCCAGCAGTGAATATAACCCAGCGAACACTGAAGCTTTCTTT
TRBD1,TRBJ2-6,TRBV5-1,.,CASSRDRSSGANVLTF,TGCGCCAGCAGCCGGGACAGGTCCTCTGGGGCCAACGTCCTGACTTTC
.,TRBJ1-1,TRBV11-1,.,CASSFAGNTEAFF,TGTGCCAGCAGCTTTGCCGGGAACACTGAAGCTTTCTTT
.,TRBJ1-4,TRBV6-5,.,CASTIQSPTNEKLFF,TGTGCCAGCACTATCCAAAGTCCAACTAATGAAAAACTGTTTTTT
.,TRBJ1-1,TRBV28,.,CASSLGRSGVHSAFF,TGTGCCAGCAGTTTAGGCAGGTCAGGGGTGCACTCAGCTTTCTTT
.,TRBJ1-1,TRBV4-3,.,CASSRALQNTEAFF,TGCGCCAGCAGCCGCGCATTACAGAACACTGAAGCTTTCTTT
.,TRBJ1-2,TRBV5-4,.,CASSSPYGYTF,TGTGCCAGCAGCTCCCCCTATGGCTACACCTTC
.,TRBJ1-2,TRBV28,once,CASSDLAALSYGYTF,TGTGCCAGCAGTGACTTGGCGGCCTTGAGCTATGGCTACACCTTC
.,TRBJ1-6,TRBV30,.,CAWSSLGAGSSPLHF,TGTGCCTGGAGCTCTCTCGGGGCCGGTAGTTCACCCCTCCACTTT
.,TRBJ1-2,TRBV3-1/TRBV3-2,.,CASSQVYSIYGYTF,TGTGCCAGCAGCCAAGTATACAGCATCTATGGCTACACCTTC
TRBD1,TRBJ2-1,TRBV30,once,CAWSAIPGQGEHEQFF,TGTGCCTGGAGTGCTATCCCGGGACAGGGTGAACATGAGCAGTTCTTC
TRBD1,TRBJ1-2,TRBV19,few,CASSILFGTANYGYTF,TGTGCCAGTAGTATCCTCTTCGGGACAGCCAACTATGGCTACACCTTC
.,TRBJ2-3,TRBV19,.,CASSSASTDTQYF,TGTGCCAGTAGTAGTGCTAGCACAGATACGCAGTATTTT
.,TRBJ2-7,TRBV3-1/TRBV3-2,.,CASSQDRNYEQYF,TGTGCCAGCAGCCAAGATCGAAACTACGAGCAGTACTTC
.,TRBJ2-3,TRBV4-2,.,CASSQDKGGGTDTQYF,TGTGCCAGCAGCCAAGATAAGGGGGGGGGCACAGATACGCAGTATTTT
.,TRBJ2-7,TRBV5-8,.,CASSFGGAPGSEQYF,TGTGCCAGCAGCTTTGGGGGGGCGCCAGGTAGCGAGCAGTACTTC
.,TRBJ1-6,TRBV9,.,CASSPEDNSPLHF,TGTGCCAGCAGCCCAGAGGACAATTCACCCCTCCACTTT
.,TRBJ1-5,TRBV19,.,CASRPTGRRMGPQHF,TGTGCCAGTAGACCCACGGGACGCCGGATGGGGCCCCAGCATTTT
.,TRBJ2-3,TRBV5-4,.,CASSSSGGGSRTDTQYF,TGTGCCAGCAGCTCAAGTGGTGGGGGGAGTAGGACAGATACGCAGTATTTT
TRBD1,TRBJ1-3,TRBV27,.,CASSNRQGAGNTIYF,TGTGCCAGCAGTAACCGACAGGGGGCTGGAAACACCATATATTTT
.,TRBJ2-3,TRBV18,.,CASSPTGLLTDTQYF,TGTGCCAGCTCACCGACAGGTCTACTAACAGATACGCAGTATTTT
TRBD2,TRBJ2-1,TRBV4-3,.,CASSQDSAGGSYNEQFF,TGCGCCAGCAGCCAGGACTCAGCGGGGGGGTCCTACAATGAGCAGTTCTTC
.,TRBJ1-3,TRBV2,once,CASSPTSMGPGNTIYF,TGTGCCAGCAGCCCCACAAGTATGGGTCCTGGAAACACCATATATTTT
.,TRBJ1-1,TRBV18,.,CASSRTDNAQGGSEAFF,TGTGCCAGCTCACGAACCGACAACGCACAGGGAGGTTCTGAAGCTTTCTTT
.,TRBJ2-7,TRBV4-3,.,CASSQDGGDCEQYF,TGCGCCAGCAGCCAAGATGGCGGGGACTGCGAGCAGTACTTC
TRBD1,TRBJ1-6,TRBV27,.,CASSLGDSNSPLHF,TGTGCCAGCAGTTTAGGGGACAGCAATTCACCCCTCCACTTT
.,TRBJ2-1,TRBV4-2,.,CASSQETGYNEQFF,TGTGCCAGCAGCCAAGAAACAGGTTACAATGAGCAGTTCTTC
.,TRBJ2-7,TRBV7-9,.,CASSLALGVRADEQYF,TGTGCCAGCAGCTTAGCGTTGGGAGTTCGGGCTGACGAGCAGTACTTC
.,TRBJ2-7,TRBV7-2,.,CASSLVPGPSGYEQYF,TGTGCCAGCAGCTTAGTCCCGGGCCCCTCGGGGTACGAGCAGTACTTC
.,TRBJ2-1,TRBV24-1,.,CATSHRDISYNEQFF,TGTGCCACCTCGCATCGGGACATCTCCTACAATGAGCAGTTCTTC
.,TRBJ1-2,TRBV4-3,.,CASSQDGETYGYTF,TGCGCCAGCAGCCAAGATGGGGAAACCTATGGCTACACCTTC
.,TRBJ1-1,TRBV6-2/TRBV6-3,.,CASSQGQGNEAFF,TGTGCCAGCAGCCAAGGGCAGGGAAATGAAGCTTTCTTT